This T cell receptor beta chain was observed in a study of blood T cell repertoires in COVID-19. Study at large: Researchers got acute and convalescent COVID-19 samples from the United States, Italy and Spain. From T cells, B-cell-depleted T cells, or PBMCs came the material, which was cDNA or gDNA.

In the original processing: Estimation of nucleated cell counts relied on the amplification of reference gene primers. The assay was immunoSEQ multiplex PCR, and TCRdb's table has in-frame clones only and misses some. That table is the source of V, J and clone size, and D and trimming were worked out from the DNA. This repertoire shows over 130,000 clones, 65% to 85% found once; its top ten account for roughly 8.7%. CDR1 and CDR2 (germline): SGHDN, FVKESK. V was shortened by 1 base and J by 4 bases, with 10 bases between the two germline ends. This CDR3 is built from 15 residues. Seattle enrolled patients during active infection and tracked them longitudinally.

The clonotype comes from a man aged 25-45 years with COVID-19, enrolled during active disease. This chain connects TRBV14 to TRBJ2-2; no clear D gene. The sequencing input was peripheral blood. The CDR3 reads CASSQGFSLTGELFF. In nucleotides, the CDR3 is TGTGCCAGCAGCCAAGGATTCAGTCTCACCGGGGAGCTGTTTTTT.